This T cell receptor (beta chain) was recovered during a study of OX40 agonist ivuxolimab in advanced cancers. About the study: Intravenous ivuxolimab was administered to patients every 2 weeks at 0.01 to 10 mg/kg. Subjects had a mean age of around 60 years, with a range of about 23 to 79; less than 90% were male.

Findings of the study overall: People who partly responded at 0.1-3.0 mg/kg had some of the least clonal expansion seen.

Here immunoSEQ multiplex PCR was the method, and the copy in TCRdb shows in-frame clones only, minus some. The table shows approximately 110,000 clones, with 85% to 95% occurring only once. Details on this clone: The antigen remains unidentified.

Trimming cost V 5 bases and J 6 bases, with 7 bases left between them. Looked up from germline, CDR1 is MDHEN and CDR2 is SYDVKM. The length of the CDR3 is 11 residues. This rearrangement joins TRBV28 to TRBJ1-1, with no clear D. This sequence originates from an adult with an advanced solid tumor such as melanoma, head and neck, liver or kidney cancer. Sequences were derived from CD4+ or CD8+ T cells sorted from blood, sampled in a trial of the OX40 agonist ivuxolimab. This CDR3 is CASSKGPEAFF. Written as DNA, the CDR3 is TGTGCCAGCAGTAAAGGGCCTGAAGCTTTCTTT.